This T cell receptor beta chain originates from a study of T cells in Graves' hyperthyroidism and ophthalmopathy. The CDR3 has 15 residues. Trimming removed 2 bases from V and 0 bases from J, with 10 bases in between. Per germline, CDR1 MDHEN and CDR2 SYDVKM. Notes on the study in general: Stable hyperthyroidism was told apart from ophthalmopathy by a model built on 13 V-J features.

This clonotype appeared many times. The antigen remains unidentified. Aged 18 to 65, the patients had hyperthyroidism that was newly diagnosed and had lasted under 2 months. Amplification targeted TCR beta CDR3 regions from RNA transcripts. Researchers ran a first-round RT-PCR on the TCR CDR3 using the HTBI primer set. Using its own MiXCR run on the multiplex PCR reads, TCRdb lists one record per CDR3 protein. The sample has about 710,000 distinct CDR3 sequences; about a sixth are singletons. The material sequenced was blood. The chain joins TRBV28 to TRBJ1-1; D not certain. The TCR originated in a man aged 18 to 35 with Graves' hyperthyroidism. The CDR3 DNA sequence: TGTGCCAGCAGTTTACGTCAGTCCCTGAACACTGAAGCTTTCTTT. Protein: CASSLRQSLNTEAFF.